Reported below is one T cell receptor beta chain. It has no known antigen specificity. Base qualities are missing; no much larger clone stands one base away. Spanning cysteine to phenylalanine, the CDR3 consists of 15 amino acids. The read is trimmed to its CDR3 DNA, 45 bases read in frame from base 1. The library was built by means of the immunoSEQ multiplex PCR assay. The multiplex PCR relied on a mix of 60 forward primers for TCR Vbeta segments and 13 reverse primers for TCR Jbeta segments. The CDR3 region of rearranged TCR beta genes was amplified from genomic DNA by a multiplex PCR assay. The amplified TCR beta libraries were sequenced on the Illumina HiSeq System as 87-base-pair reads. The paper's data handling went like this. In a later analysis, 80 million or so unique TCR beta chains were counted across the 500 to 850 repertoires, and approximately 9.9 million of these chains were shared by at least two donors. Raw reads were error-corrected and collapsed into unique sequences with a nearest-neighbor algorithm that merged closely related sequences to remove PCR and sequencing errors. V, D and J gene segments were assigned by aligning CDR3 sequences to IMGT reference sequences. For a sequence to be retained, a match of at least six nucleotides to both a V gene segment and a J gene segment was required. Rearrangements were classified as productive when the CDR3 lacked stop codons and remained in frame with V and J, and all other rearrangements were classified as non-productive. CDR3 was defined according to IMGT convention as the region running from the second conserved V-encoded cysteine to the conserved J-encoded phenylalanine. The earlier analysis of 500 to 600 of the donors excluded sequences that lacked an unambiguous match to a single V gene segment. In an earlier analysis of almost 600 of the donors, a V segment was called functional when productive rearrangements were above 56.7%, and segregating when the standard deviation between donors exceeded 5%. To diagnose cytomegalovirus status from the catalog of TCR beta chain sequences, a statistical classification framework was built. A later analysis assigned V and J genes by comparing TCR nucleotide sequences with IMGT/GENE-DB human TR gene sequences. The TCRdist pipeline was used in a later analysis to assign CDR3 sequences and most-parsimonious VDJ recombination scenarios. In a later analysis, every TCR beta chain was defined by the combination of its CDR3 amino acid sequence and its V-gene family, and reads without a unique V-gene family were dropped. A later analysis removed over 500 highly shared, low-generation-probability nucleotide sequences to deal with suspected cross-contamination and a sequencing artifact. In a later analysis, a clonal expansion index for each public chain was calculated from normalized within-repertoire ranks of inferred template counts. A later analysis computed generation probabilities with a VDJ recombination model fitted to out-of-frame rearrangements, and checked the results against IGoR. A later analysis scored TCR-TCR, TCR-HLA and TCR-CMV co-occurrence with hypergeometric tests, applying a repertoire-size bias correction to TCR pairs. In a later analysis, false discovery rates were estimated by permuting HLA or CMV assignments 20 times. In a later analysis, co-occurring TCRs were grouped with DBSCAN, and TCRdist sequence similarity was added when clustering was performed within HLA-allele-positive subsets. Repertoires with fewer than 30,000 or more than 120,000 public chains were left out of co-occurrence clustering, as were four to six repertoires with anomalous nucleotide sharing. TCRdb retrieved this table from immuneACCESS and kept in-frame rearrangements only. Not all clones are present; in checked studies, unresolved V genes account for under half, and no reason is known for the remainder. That table gives V, J and clone size, and the DNA gave D and trimming. This sample is represented by approximately 54,000 clones; less than 85% of them were singletons. Under 3.5% of the sample is in the top ten clones.

The cohort comprised under 700 healthy bone marrow donors. At the time of sampling, every cohort member was nominally healthy, though immune exposures that went unrecorded were likely present. The donor was CMV seronegative and belonged to the group of 352 seronegative cohort members. Every donor gave a peripheral blood sample, and the peripheral blood mononuclear cells from that sample were used for TCR beta sequencing. Genomic DNA was extracted from the blood cell samples with the Qiagen DNeasy Blood Extraction Kit. The sample comes from a study of cytomegalovirus exposure and HLA in healthy donors (dated by TCRdb to about 2017). Background on the whole study: According to an earlier analysis of around 600 of the donors, roughly 180 million T cells yielded some 110 million unique TCR beta sequences and approximately 300 Gb of sequence data. About 280 gigabases of sequencing data and 91 million or so unique TCR sequences made up an early release that covered 500 to 650 HLA-typed donors. Among the approximately 420 genotyped donors, 81% belonged to the genetic ancestry cluster associated with self-reported Caucasian donors. The study aimed to test whether cataloging public T cell receptors could reveal signatures of past pathogen exposure. Using immunosequencing, the study profiled T cell repertoires from 666 subjects and related those repertoires to cytomegalovirus serostatus. In addition to the first cohort of hundreds of subjects, a separate validation cohort of 120 different subjects was used. To predict cytomegalovirus infection status, the study combined high-throughput TCR immunosequencing, statistical association of individual TCRs with disease status, and machine learning. A later analysis re-analyzed previously published TCR beta repertoires from 600 to 850 donors and added high-resolution HLA genotyping to study TCR occurrence patterns. The later analysis used no new phenotypic data to find candidate immune exposures, relying instead on TCR beta sequences and their occurrence across donors. An earlier analysis of nearly 600 of the donors applied high-throughput TCR beta sequencing to assess whether each TCR beta V gene segment acted as functional or pseudogenic. Donor age, sex, ethnicity and CMV serostatus were collected together with the repertoire data. A later genetic analysis used genome-wide SNP genotypes for about 65% of the roughly 700 donors, treating that subset as a discovery cohort. All discovery cohort repertoires had been generated on a single sequencing platform. HLA typing included class I and class II loci at four-digit resolution. Typing coverage differed by locus: A, B, C, DRB1 and DQB1 were typed in roughly 629-640 donors, DQA1 in 522, DPA1 in some 610, and DPB1 in just under 490. A handful of DR-DQ haplotypes were treated as single units for association and clustering because of strong linkage in the cohort. Across about 380 genotyped donors of the cohort, an average of about 240,000 unique TCR beta nucleotide sequences per donor were sequenced, and 15% to 20% of those sequences were non-productive. Here is what the overall study found, with its caveats: HLA typing was unavailable for some donors at each locus, so association tests used only the typed subset. Because counts were too low, roughly 18 rarely observed V segments, including chromosome 9 orphons, were left out of the earlier analysis of over 550 of the donors. The classifier was reported to diagnose cytomegalovirus status with high specificity and sensitivity in both the original and validation cohorts. Specific HLA alleles were associated with roughly 17,000 TCR beta sequences at a false discovery rate of 0.05 in a later analysis. A total of 164 TCR beta chains were listed by the study as associated with cytomegalovirus. Across donors, most TCR sequences were observed very rarely, whereas some public TCRs were present in many individuals. An association between a missense DCLRE1C variant and V-gene and J-gene trimming of TCR beta chains was found in a later genetic analysis and replicated in an independent cohort. A further reported finding was that TCR beta sequences accurately predicted the HLA-A and HLA-B alleles for most subjects in the first cohort. Broadly in line with IMGT annotations, most TCR beta V segments showed up in productive rearrangements about 87% or about 30% of the time in an earlier analysis of approximately 600 of the donors. In a later analysis, TCR association rates were found to vary across HLA loci, with the most associated TCRs seen for DRB1 alleles and the fewest for HLA-C alleles. In this cohort, only TCR beta chains were sequenced, and detectable features were limited by the absence of alpha or paired-chain data. A later analysis found that most CMV-associated TCR beta chains appeared HLA-restricted, with HLA associations seemingly driven largely by CMV exposure. A few of the identified cytomegalovirus-associated TCR beta chains were confirmed in vitro to be specific for cytomegalovirus antigens. Correlated functional status among segregating V segments might reflect linkage disequilibrium, but an unknown experimental factor could not be ruled out. A cluster of highly shared sequence variants was judged likely to represent a technical artifact of the sequencing pipeline. According to a later genetic analysis, donors in an Asian-associated ancestry cluster had fewer N-insertions in productive TCRs than the roughly 660-donor mean. The authors suggested that the approach could potentially be generalized to other disease states and immunological phenotypes. Roughly uniform sequencing depth across donors was assumed in presence/absence analyses, although this assumption may not hold. In a later analysis, several top co-occurrence clusters were reported to appear linked to parvovirus B19, influenza, CMV and Epstein-Barr virus. A later analysis found that HLA-associated TCR beta chains were more clonally expanded and had lower generation probabilities than equally common non-associated chains. The 87-base-pair reads could not distinguish some IMGT-functional V segments, including TRBV6-2 and TRBV6-3, so those segments were excluded. The only immune exposure information available for the cohort was CMV serostatus. When HLA alleles, especially DR and DQ, strongly co-occurred, TCR associations were difficult to assign to individual alleles.

The rearrangement joined TRBV12-2 to TRBJ2-5; the tabulated D call, TRBD1, remains unverified against the DNA. TRBV12-2 is a pseudogene segment. The TCR sequence derives from a woman aged 18-29 years in good health and CMV-seronegative. Input material: PBMCs. The DNA sequence follows: TGTGCAAGTCGGGTTCCATCAGGTAGACAAGAGACCCAGTACTTC. This is translated as CASRVPSGRQETQYF.